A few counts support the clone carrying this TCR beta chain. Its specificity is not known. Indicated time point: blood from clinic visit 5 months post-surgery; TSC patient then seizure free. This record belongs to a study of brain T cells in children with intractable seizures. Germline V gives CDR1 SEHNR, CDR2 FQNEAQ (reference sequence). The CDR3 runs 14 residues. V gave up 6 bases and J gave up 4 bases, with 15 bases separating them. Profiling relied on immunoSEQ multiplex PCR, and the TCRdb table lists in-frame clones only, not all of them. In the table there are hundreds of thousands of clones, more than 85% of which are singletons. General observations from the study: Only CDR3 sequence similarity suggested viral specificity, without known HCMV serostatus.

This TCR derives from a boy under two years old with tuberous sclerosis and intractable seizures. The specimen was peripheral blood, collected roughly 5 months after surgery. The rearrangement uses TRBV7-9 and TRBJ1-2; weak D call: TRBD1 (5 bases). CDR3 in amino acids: CASRPLAGAYGYTF. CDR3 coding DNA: TGTGCCAGCAGACCCCTGGCCGGGGCCTATGGCTACACCTTC.